Sequencing of this TCR beta chain was carried out in a study of regulatory T cells in long-lasting Graves disease. This clonotype has a handful of counts. Sample time point: newly diagnosed GD, antithyroid drugs for less than 3 months. Extracted RNA from PBMCs served as the source of the TCR library. It was an endocrinology department in Xi'an, China, that provided the patients. With V trimmed by 2 bases and J by 5 bases, 6 bases remained unmatched. The germline V gene has CDR1 KGHSH and CDR2 LQKENI. This CDR3 has 16 amino acids. Library construction for TCR beta used iRepertoire HTBI primers and Arm-PCR of CDR3 regions. MiXCR, run by TCRdb on the multiplex PCR reads, gives a single entry per CDR3 protein. The table records over 400,000 distinct CDR3 sequences, about 14% of them present only once. The sample was also linked to a second study, of T cells in Graves' hyperthyroidism and ophthalmopathy. That study adds: The blood repertoire included most of the expanded thyroid clonotypes above 0.001.

V and J are TRBV18 and TRBJ2-2, with 9 bases fitting TRBD1. The sequence was obtained from a woman aged 45-59 years with Graves disease. The sequences come from peripheral blood mononuclear cells (PBMCs), collected at new diagnosis, from a patient treated with antithyroid drugs. The CDR3 coding sequence is TGTGCCAGCTCACCAACCGGGACAGGGTTGACCGGGGAGCTGTTTTTT. Translated, it gives CASSPTGTGLTGELFF. Together with reference TRBV18 and TRBJ2-2, the CDR3 gives the full variable domain: NAGVMQNPRHLVRRRGQEARLRCSPMKGHSHVYWYRQLPEEGLKFMVYLQKENIIDESGMPKERFSAEFPKEGPSILRIQQVVRGDSAAYFCASSPTGTGLTGELFFGEGSRLTVL.